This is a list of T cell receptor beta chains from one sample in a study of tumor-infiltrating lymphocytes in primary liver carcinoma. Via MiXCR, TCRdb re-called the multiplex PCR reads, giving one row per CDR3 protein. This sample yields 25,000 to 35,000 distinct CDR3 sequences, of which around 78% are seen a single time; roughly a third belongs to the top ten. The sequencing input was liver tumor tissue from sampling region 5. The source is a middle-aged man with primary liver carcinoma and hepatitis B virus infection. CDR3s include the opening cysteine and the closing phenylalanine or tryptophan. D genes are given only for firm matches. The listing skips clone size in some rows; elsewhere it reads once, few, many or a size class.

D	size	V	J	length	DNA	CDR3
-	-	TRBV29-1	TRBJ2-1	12	TGCAGCGCCTGCCCAGGGAGGAATGCGCAGTTCTTC	CSACPGRNAQFF
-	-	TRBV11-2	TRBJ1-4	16	TGTACCAGCACTAAGACTCCAGGAGGAACTAATGAAAAACTGTTTTTT	CTSTKTPGGTNEKLFF
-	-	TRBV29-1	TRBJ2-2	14	TGCAGCGTTATATTTCAGGAGACCACCGGGAAGCTGTTTTTT	CSVIFQETTGKLFF
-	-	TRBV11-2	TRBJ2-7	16	TGTGCCAACAGTTTAGATCTGGGAACAGAAATCTACGAGCAGTACTTC	CANSLDLGTEIYEQYF
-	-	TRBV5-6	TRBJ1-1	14	TGTGCCATCAGCTTGCAGGGGATGAACACTGAAGCTTTCTTT	CAISLQGMNTEAFF
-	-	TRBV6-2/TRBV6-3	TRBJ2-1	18	TGTGTCAGCAGTTTTAATGTTCTGGGGGCGAACTCCTACAATGAGCAGTTCTTC	CVSSFNVLGANSYNEQFF
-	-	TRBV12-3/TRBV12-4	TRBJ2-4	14	TGTGTCAGCAGCACCACAGCGGGCAAAAACATCCAGTACTTC	CVSSTTAGKNIQYF
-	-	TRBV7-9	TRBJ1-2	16	TGTGACAACAGCCCCGAGGGCAGGCTGCCCCAGTATGGCTACACCTTC	CDNSPEGRLPQYGYTF
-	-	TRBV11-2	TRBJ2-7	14	TGTGCCGGCAGCCCCGGACAGCTGGCCCGCGAGCAGTACTTC	CAGSPGQLAREQYF
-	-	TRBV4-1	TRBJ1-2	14	TGCGCCGGCAGCCAAGTGGACATGAACTATGGCTACACCTTC	CAGSQVDMNYGYTF
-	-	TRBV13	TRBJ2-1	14	TGTGCCAGCAGCTTAGCGGGAGAGTATAATGAGCTGTTCTTC	CASSLAGEYNELFF
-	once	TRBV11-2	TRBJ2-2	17	TGTGCCAGCAGCTTATCATTAGGAGGGGCGAACACCGGGGAGATGTGTTTT	CASSLSLGGANTGEMCF
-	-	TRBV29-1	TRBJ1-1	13	TGCAGCATTGGGGGGGGAGTGAACACTGAAGCATTCTTT	CSIGGGVNTEAFF
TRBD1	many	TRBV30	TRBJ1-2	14	TGTGCCTGGAGTGACGTAGGACAGGGAGATGGCTACACCTTC	CAWSDVGQGDGYTF